This entry lists 5 T cell receptor beta chains sequenced from one sample in a study of molecular identifiers for immune sequencing clone quantification. TCRdb recomputed calls from the PCR reads with MiXCR, one row per CDR3 protein. Counted here are about 510,000 distinct CDR3 sequences, about 22% occurring once; the ten biggest clones make up about 0.84%. The specimen sequenced was naive CD8+ T cells from blood, with Jurkat cell RNA spiked in. Subset given: FACS-sorted CD8+CD4-CCR7+CD45RA+ naive T cells. All receptors derive from a human donor in good health. Some libraries in this study had Jurkat cell RNA spiked in.

There are many counts of this clonotype. The chain links TRBV4-1 to TRBJ2-7; 9 bases are a match to TRBD1. The CDR3 covers 15 residues. Germline-derived CDR1 and CDR2 are MGHRA and YSYEKL. V lost 1 base and J lost 8; bases outside the gene matches: 9. The CDR3 loop reads CASSQGVGTGPQQYF. In nucleotides, the CDR3 is TGCGCCAGCAGCCAAGGGGTCGGGACAGGGCCCCAGCAGTACTTC.

This clonotype has at least ten counts. The chain recombines TRBV7-2 with TRBJ2-3; TRBD2 matches 9 bases. Germline values: CDR1 SGHTA, CDR2 FQGNSA. The CDR3 length is 18 residues. The V gene end was trimmed by 2 bases and the J gene end by 3 bases; junction bases not matched to a gene: 12. The CDR3 nucleotides are TGTGCCAGCAGCTTAATCGCGGGGGGGCGCCGTGATACAGATACGCAGTATTTT. The encoded protein is CASSLIAGGRRDTDTQYF.

There are many counts of this clonotype. The gene calls are TRBV28 and TRBJ2-3, with D possibly TRBD2 on 6 matching bases. The V gene's germline CDR1 is MDHEN and CDR2 SYDVKM. Trimming cost V 6 bases and J 2 bases, with 18 bases left between them. The CDR3 runs to 16 residues. This CDR3 is CASRGPSWGLTDTQYF. In nucleotides, the CDR3 is TGTGCCAGCAGGGGCCCAAGTTGGGGACTCACAGATACGCAGTATTTT.

Remarks on this clonotype: A much larger clone differs from this one at a single base, so this may be a read error. The chain couples TRBV6-5 to TRBJ2-7; tentatively, D is TRBD1 or TRBD2 (5 bases each). CDR3 size: 13 residues. Per the germline V gene, CDR1 is MNHEY and CDR2 is SVGAGI. CDR3 loop: CASGYSFGGEQYF. The CDR3 DNA follows: TGTGCCAGCGGTTACTCATTTGGGGGCGAGCAGTACTTC.

CDR3 DNA sequence: TGCGCCAGCAGCCGACCGGGGGAAAGGGACATTCAGTACTTC. Translation: CASSRPGERDIQYF. This rearrangement joins TRBV4-1 to TRBJ2-4; TRBD2 might be the D (6 bases). Germline loops: CDR1 MGHRA, CDR2 YSYEKL. V was trimmed by 4 bases and J by 8 bases, leaving 15 bases between them. The CDR3 contains 14 residues.